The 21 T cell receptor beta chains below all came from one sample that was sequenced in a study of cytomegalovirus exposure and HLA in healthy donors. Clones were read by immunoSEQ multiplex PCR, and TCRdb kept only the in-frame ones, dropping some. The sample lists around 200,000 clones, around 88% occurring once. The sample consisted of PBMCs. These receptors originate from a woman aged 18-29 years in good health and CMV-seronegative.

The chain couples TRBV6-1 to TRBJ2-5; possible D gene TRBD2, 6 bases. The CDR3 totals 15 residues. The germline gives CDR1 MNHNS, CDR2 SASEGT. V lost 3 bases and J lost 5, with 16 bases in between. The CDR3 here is CASSDWDGGQETQYF. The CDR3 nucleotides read TGTGCCAGCAGTGATTGGGACGGAGGGCAGGAGACCCAGTACTTC.

The DNA for the CDR3 is TGTGCCAGCAGCTTGGCCTCAACTGGGGCCAACGTCCTGACTTTC. Translation gives CASSLASTGANVLTF. This sequence joins TRBV7-3 and TRBJ2-6, with no clear D. Per the germline V gene, CDR1 is SGHTA and CDR2 is FQGTGA. V gave up 3 bases and J gave up 2 bases, with 8 bases separating them. This CDR3 is 15 amino acids long.

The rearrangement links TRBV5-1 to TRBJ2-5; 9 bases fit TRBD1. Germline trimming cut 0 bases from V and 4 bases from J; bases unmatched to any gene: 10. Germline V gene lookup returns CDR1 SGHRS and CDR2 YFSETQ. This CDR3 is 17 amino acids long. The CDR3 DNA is TGCGCCAGCAGCTTGGACACACACCCACAGGGGGCAGAGACCCAGTACTTC. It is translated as CASSLDTHPQGAETQYF.

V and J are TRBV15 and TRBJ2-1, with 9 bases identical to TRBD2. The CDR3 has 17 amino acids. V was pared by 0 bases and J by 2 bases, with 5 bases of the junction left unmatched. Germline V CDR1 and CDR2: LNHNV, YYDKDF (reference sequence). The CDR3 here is CATSRDGEREAYNEQFF. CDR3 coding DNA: TGTGCCACCAGCAGAGATGGGGAGCGGGAGGCCTACAATGAGCAGTTCTTC.

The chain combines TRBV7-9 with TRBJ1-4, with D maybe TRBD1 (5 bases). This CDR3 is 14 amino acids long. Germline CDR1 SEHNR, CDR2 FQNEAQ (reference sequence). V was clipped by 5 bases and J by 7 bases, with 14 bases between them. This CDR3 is CASSRGAKGEKLFF. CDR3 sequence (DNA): TGTGCCAGCAGCCGCGGGGCGAAGGGTGAAAAACTGTTTTTT.

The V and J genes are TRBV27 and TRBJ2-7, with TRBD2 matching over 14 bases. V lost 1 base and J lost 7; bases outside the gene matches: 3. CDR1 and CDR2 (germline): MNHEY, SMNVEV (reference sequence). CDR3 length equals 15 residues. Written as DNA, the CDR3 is TGTGCCAGCAGTTTATGGGGGACTAGCGGGAGTGAGCAGTACTTC. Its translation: CASSLWGTSGSEQYF.

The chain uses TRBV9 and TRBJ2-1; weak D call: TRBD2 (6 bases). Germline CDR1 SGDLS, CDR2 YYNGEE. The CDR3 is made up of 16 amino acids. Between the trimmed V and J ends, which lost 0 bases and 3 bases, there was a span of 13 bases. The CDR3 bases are TGTGCCAGCAGCGTAGATCCGGGGGTAGACTACAATGAGCAGTTCTTC. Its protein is CASSVDPGVDYNEQFF.

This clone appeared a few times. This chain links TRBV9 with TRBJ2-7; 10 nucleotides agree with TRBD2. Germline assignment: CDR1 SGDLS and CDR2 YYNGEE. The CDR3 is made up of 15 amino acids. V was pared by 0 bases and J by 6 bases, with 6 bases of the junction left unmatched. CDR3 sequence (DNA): TGTGCCAGCAGCGTAGCAGAACTAGCGGGATCCGAGCAGTACTTC. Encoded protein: CASSVAELAGSEQYF.

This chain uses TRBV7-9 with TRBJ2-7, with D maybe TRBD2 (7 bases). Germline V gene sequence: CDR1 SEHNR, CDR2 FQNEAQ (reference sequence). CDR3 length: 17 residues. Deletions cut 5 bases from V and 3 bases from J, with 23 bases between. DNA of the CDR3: TGTGCCAGCAGCCCTCCCGTGGGGGCGGGAGCTTACTACGAGCAGTACTTC. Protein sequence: CASSPPVGAGAYYEQYF. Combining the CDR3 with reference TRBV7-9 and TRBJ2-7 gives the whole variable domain DTGVSQNPRHKITKRGQNVTFRCDPISEHNRLYWYRQTLGQGPEFLTYFQNEAQLEKSRLLSDRFSAERPKGSFSTLEIQRTEQGDSAMYLCASSPPVGAGAYYEQYFGPGTRLTVT.

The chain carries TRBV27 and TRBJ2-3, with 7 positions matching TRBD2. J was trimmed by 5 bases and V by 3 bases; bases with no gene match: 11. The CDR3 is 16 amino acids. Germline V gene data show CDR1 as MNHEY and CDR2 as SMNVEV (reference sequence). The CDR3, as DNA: TGTGCCAGCAGTTTTTATCGCGGGAGTGAGTTAGATACGCAGTATTTT. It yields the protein CASSFYRGSELDTQYF.

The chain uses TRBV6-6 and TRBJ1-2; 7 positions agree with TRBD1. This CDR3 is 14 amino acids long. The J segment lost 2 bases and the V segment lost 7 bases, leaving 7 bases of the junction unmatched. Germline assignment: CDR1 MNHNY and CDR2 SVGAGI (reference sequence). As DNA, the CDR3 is TGTGCCAGCAATGAGGGGGCGCGGAACTATGGCTACACCTTC. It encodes CASNEGARNYGYTF.

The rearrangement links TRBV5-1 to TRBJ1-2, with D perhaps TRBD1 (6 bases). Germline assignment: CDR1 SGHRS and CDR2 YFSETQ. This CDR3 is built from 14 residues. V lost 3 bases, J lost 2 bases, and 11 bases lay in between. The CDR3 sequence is CASSSQGMNYGYTF. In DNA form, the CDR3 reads TGCGCCAGCAGCTCACAGGGTATGAACTATGGCTACACCTTC.

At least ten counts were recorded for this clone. CDR3 protein: CASRDSPDRANQPQHF. The CDR3, as DNA: TGTGCCAGCAGGGATAGTCCGGACAGGGCCAATCAGCCCCAGCATTTT. V is TRBV2 and J is TRBJ1-5, with 8 bases matching TRBD1. The CDR3 has 16 residues. Germline CDR1 reads SNHLY; CDR2 reads FYNNEI. The trim removed 6 bases at V and 3 bases at J, leaving 10 bases unmatched.

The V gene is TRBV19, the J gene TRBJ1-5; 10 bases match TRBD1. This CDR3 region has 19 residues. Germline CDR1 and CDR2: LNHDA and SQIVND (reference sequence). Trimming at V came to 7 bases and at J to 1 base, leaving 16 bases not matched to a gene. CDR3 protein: CASTHRGDRGRKSNQPQHF. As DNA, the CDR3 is TGTGCCAGTACCCATAGGGGGGACAGGGGCCGAAAAAGCAATCAGCCCCAGCATTTT.

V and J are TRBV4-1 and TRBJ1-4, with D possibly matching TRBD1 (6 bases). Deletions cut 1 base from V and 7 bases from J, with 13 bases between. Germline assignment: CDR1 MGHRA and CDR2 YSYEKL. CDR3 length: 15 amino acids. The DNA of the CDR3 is TGCGCCAGCAGCCAAGCCTGGGGGCGGGCTGAAAAACTGTTTTTT. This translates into CASSQAWGRAEKLFF.

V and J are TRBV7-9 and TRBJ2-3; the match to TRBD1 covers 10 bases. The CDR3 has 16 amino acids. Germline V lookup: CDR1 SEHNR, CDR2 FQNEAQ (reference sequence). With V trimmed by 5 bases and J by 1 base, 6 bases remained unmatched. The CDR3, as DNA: TGTGCCAGCAGCCCTCTGGACAGGGGGGGCACAGATACGCAGTATTTT. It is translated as CASSPLDRGGTDTQYF.

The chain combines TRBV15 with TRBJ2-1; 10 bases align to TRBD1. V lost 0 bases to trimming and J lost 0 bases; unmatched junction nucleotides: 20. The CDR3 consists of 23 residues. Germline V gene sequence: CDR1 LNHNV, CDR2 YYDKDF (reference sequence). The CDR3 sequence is CATSRDQLKSGQGLRSSYNEQFF. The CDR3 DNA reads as TGTGCCACCAGCAGAGATCAGTTGAAATCGGGACAGGGGTTGCGGAGCTCCTACAATGAGCAGTTCTTC.

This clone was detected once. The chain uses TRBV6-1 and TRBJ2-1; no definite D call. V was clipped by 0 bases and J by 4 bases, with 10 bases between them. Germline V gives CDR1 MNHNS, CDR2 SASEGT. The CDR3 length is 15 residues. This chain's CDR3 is CASSEAQRSYNEQFF. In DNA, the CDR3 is TGTGCCAGCAGTGAAGCACAGAGATCTTACAATGAGCAGTTCTTC.

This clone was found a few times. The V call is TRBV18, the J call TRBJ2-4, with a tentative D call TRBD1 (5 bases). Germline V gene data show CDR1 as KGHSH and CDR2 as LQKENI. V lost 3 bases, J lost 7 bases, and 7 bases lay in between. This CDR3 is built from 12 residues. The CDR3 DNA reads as TGTGCCAGCTCACCGGCAGGGAACATTCAGTACTTC. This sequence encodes CASSPAGNIQYF.

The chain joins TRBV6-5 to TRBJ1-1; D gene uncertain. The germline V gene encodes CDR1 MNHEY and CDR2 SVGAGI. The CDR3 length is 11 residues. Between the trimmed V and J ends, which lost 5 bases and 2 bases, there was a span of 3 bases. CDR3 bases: TGTGCCAGCAGTCATAACACTGAAGCTTTCTTT. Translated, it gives CASSHNTEAFF.

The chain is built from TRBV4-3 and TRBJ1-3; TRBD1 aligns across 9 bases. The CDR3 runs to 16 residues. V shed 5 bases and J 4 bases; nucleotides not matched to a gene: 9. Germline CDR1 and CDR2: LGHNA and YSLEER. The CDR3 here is CASSETFTGGGNTIYF. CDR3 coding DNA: TGCGCCAGCAGCGAGACATTTACAGGGGGCGGAAACACCATATATTTT.